The 5 T cell receptor beta chains below come from one sample, sequenced in a study of response to subunit inactivated influenza vaccine (dated by TCRdb to about 2018). The library was prepared using RT-PCR. TCRdb names Illumina HiSeq 2500 as the instrument used. Through fastp at Q25 and MiXCR, TCRdb rebuilt clones from the public reads, retaining in-frame beta chains. One record per CDR3 amino acid sequence lists the most common genes and DNA. For this sample the table gives 550,000 to 650,000 distinct CDR3 sequences, of which over 9.5% were detected only once. The ten largest clones represent about a tenth of the sample. This material consisted of PBMCs from blood, taken on the day of vaccination. The receptor set was obtained from a man aged 50-60 years who received an inactivated influenza vaccine. Donor details come from another sample of the same person, matched by shared clones.

This clonotype was detected ten times or more. The rearrangement joins TRBV5-1 to TRBJ2-3; 8 bases line up with TRBD2. V gave up 5 bases and J gave up 2 bases; unmatched junction bases: 16. The V gene's germline CDR1 is SGHRS and CDR2 YFSETQ. CDR3 length: 18 amino acids. CDR3 DNA: TGCGCCAGCAGACCTATCCTCTTGCGGGAGGACATCACAGATACGCAGTATTTT. This encodes CASRPILLREDITDTQYF.

This clonotype was found a few times. The chain has TRBV6-2 or TRBV6-3 and TRBJ2-7, with TRBD2 as a possible D gene (7 bases). Germline V gene sequence: CDR1 MNHEY, CDR2 SVGEGT. V lost 6 bases and J 7 bases, leaving 22 bases between the germline ends. The CDR3 covers 15 residues. CDR3 nucleotide sequence: TGTGCCAGCAGCCGCCGGCCGGGGGGCTCGGGAGAGCAGTACTTC. Amino acids: CASSRRPGGSGEQYF.

The chain employs TRBV6-2 or TRBV6-3 and TRBJ2-2; possible D gene TRBD1, 6 bases. V lost 1 base, J lost 0 bases, and 9 bases lay in between. This CDR3 is built from 16 residues. Germline V gene lookup returns CDR1 MNHEY and CDR2 SVGEGT. CDR3 protein: CASSYLWTANTGELFF. Written as DNA, the CDR3 is TGTGCCAGCAGTTACTTGTGGACAGCGAACACCGGGGAGCTGTTTTTT.

The chain couples TRBV7-9 to TRBJ2-2, with TRBD2 as a possible D gene (6 bases). Germline loops: CDR1 SEHNR, CDR2 FQNEAQ (reference sequence). V lost 5 bases to trimming and J lost 3 bases, with 16 bases between them. The CDR3 contains 16 residues. CDR3 residues: CASSPVYSGHTGELFF. The CDR3 DNA sequence: TGTGCCAGCAGCCCGGTATACAGCGGGCACACCGGGGAGCTGTTTTTT.

This clonotype was seen more than once but under ten times. V is TRBV20-1 and J is TRBJ2-1, with 7 positions matching TRBD2. The trim removed 4 bases at V and 4 bases at J, leaving 10 bases unmatched. Germline-derived CDR1 and CDR2 are DFQATT and SNEGSKA (reference sequence). The CDR3 covers 15 residues. CDR3 protein: CSAIGAGVNYNEQFF. For the CDR3, the DNA is TGCAGTGCTATAGGGGCGGGAGTTAATTACAATGAGCAGTTCTTC.